This paragraph covers one T cell receptor (beta chain) sequence. This clone was recorded only once. It has no known antigen specificity. No clone much larger than this one lies a single base away; base qualities are absent. The record originates from a study of blood T cell repertoires in COVID-19 (TCRdb year 2020). The study in broad terms: The collaborator samples originated in the United States, Italy and Spain and spanned the acute and convalescent phases of COVID-19. Where HLA class I and class II types were available, the types were taken from metadata supplied by the sample provider, not from assay-based typing. Sample metadata almost always included a de-identified subject ID, COVID-19 status, age in years and sex. The dataset comprised deeply sampled blood TCRbeta repertoires from subjects exposed to, actively infected with, or recovered from COVID-19. A freely available public database, intended as a resource for researchers studying the immune response to SARS-CoV-2, is where the repertoires were released. The samples were drawn from the first 160 participants of the ongoing ImmuneRACE study and from over 950 subjects provided by 6 global collaborators. The prospective study material was composed of cDNA or gDNA derived from T cells, B-cell-depleted T cells, or PBMCs. What the study reported, not specific to this receptor: How much clinical and demographic metadata was included differed by source and by participant, and the metadata was provided uncurated.

TCRbeta CDR3 regions were amplified from genomic DNA using the immunoSEQ Assay, a bias-controlled multiplex PCR. As for the original processing: Within the assay, amplification of reference gene primers was used to estimate how many nucleated cells each sample contained. To quantify the absolute abundance of each unique TCRbeta CDR3 rearrangement, sequence reads were collapsed and filtered. For each sample, productive Simpson clonality was calculated as the square root of Simpson's diversity index over productive rearrangements. TCRdb provides this immuneACCESS table in a form limited to in-frame rearrangements. Some clones are lacking; in checked studies, under half of them reflect an unresolved V gene, and why the rest are absent is not known. That table supplies the V and J calls and clone size; D and trimming were determined from the DNA. In this sample the table shows 300,000 to 400,000 clones, roughly nine tenths of which occur a single time. The ten largest account for around 3% of the sample.

In Seattle, one collaborating source enrolled patients while the infection was active and tracked those patients longitudinally over the course of disease. Collaborating institutions collected whole blood in K2EDTA tubes following their own protocols. For TCRbeta analysis, collaborators shipped samples in one of three forms: frozen whole blood, isolated PBMCs, or DNA extracted from either of those sample types. Including cysteine and phenylalanine, the CDR3 has 16 amino acids. Of the read, only the CDR3 DNA is kept; its 48 bases are in frame from base 1. The germline V gene (reference sequence) specifies SGHNT as CDR1 and YYREEE as CDR2. V and J lose 4 bases and 0 bases, and a span of 13 bases separates them.

The chain joins TRBV5-4 to TRBJ1-4; there is no confident call for the D gene. Sequenced: peripheral blood. The clonotype was recovered from a woman aged 30 to 39 with COVID-19, enrolled during active disease. Read as DNA, the sequence is TGTGCCAGCAGCCGCAAGACGGGTGCAACTAATGAAAAACTGTTTTTT. Its translation is CASSRKTGATNEKLFF.